These 27 T cell receptor beta chains were sequenced from one sample in a study of T cell repertoires in cytomegalovirus infection. The antigens these receptors bind are not known. One entry per CDR3 protein, called by TCRdb with MiXCR from the reads. The repertoire includes 45,000 to 65,000 distinct CDR3 sequences, 15% to 20% of them detected once, and roughly 78% sits in the top ten. The sample in question was CD8+ T cells from cultured PBMCs, obtained from culture after CMV antigen stimulation. The origin of the receptors is a human donor in good health (CMV status not recorded). Some clones in this sample may be carry-over from other donors' samples.

This clonotype was counted between two and nine times. The chain uses TRBV2 and TRBJ1-5, with D tentatively TRBD1 (6 bases). The CDR3 sequence is 16 residues long. Germline CDR1 is SNHLY and CDR2 is FYNNEI. V was clipped by 6 bases and J by 0 bases, with 15 bases between them. The CDR3 loop is CASRGDIDYSNQPQHF. The CDR3 DNA follows: TGTGCCAGCAGGGGGGACATCGACTATAGCAATCAGCCCCAGCATTTT.

The sample holds a few counts of this clonotype. The V call is TRBV7-2, the J call TRBJ2-3; 9 bases align to TRBD2. From germline, CDR1 is SGHTA and CDR2 FQGNSA. The CDR3 loop spans 16 amino acids. After removal of 1 base from V and 5 bases from J, the junction contained 7 bases not matched to a gene. CDR3 DNA: TGTGCCAGCAGCTTAGAGGGCGGGGGGGCGTTAGATACGCAGTATTTT. Translated, it gives CASSLEGGGALDTQYF.

CDR3 protein: CAISPSPGTSGGAPQETQYF. Written as DNA, the CDR3 is TGTGCCATCAGTCCTAGCCCTGGGACTAGCGGGGGGGCCCCACAAGAGACCCAGTACTTC. The genes are TRBV10-3 and TRBJ2-5; the match to TRBD2 covers 16 bases. The CDR3 has 20 amino acids. The germline CDR1 and CDR2 sequences are ENHRY and SYGVKD. J lost 2 bases, V lost 5 bases, and 14 bases had no gene match.

The sample holds a few counts of this clonotype. V gene TRBV7-9 combines with J gene TRBJ2-1, with 10 bases that match TRBD1. The junction had 10 bases not matched to a gene; V was cut back by 3 bases and J by 8 bases. The CDR3 is 16 residues long. Germline CDR1 SEHNR, CDR2 FQNEAQ (reference sequence). The DNA of the CDR3 is TGTGCCAGCAGCTTTTCCGGGACAGGGGAGAGTCATGAGCAGTTCTTC. It is translated as CASSFSGTGESHEQFF. The entire variable domain, with the rest obtained from reference TRBV7-9 and TRBJ2-1, is as follows: DTGVSQNPRHKITKRGQNVTFRCDPISEHNRLYWYRQTLGQGPEFLTYFQNEAQLEKSRLLSDRFSAERPKGSFSTLEIQRTEQGDSAMYLCASSFSGTGESHEQFFGPGTRLTVL.

The chain links TRBV6-2 or TRBV6-3 to TRBJ2-7; possible D gene TRBD1, 5 bases. The CDR3 is 13 amino acids. V dropped 7 bases and J dropped 1 base, with 11 bases sitting between them. Germline V gene lookup returns CDR1 MNHEY and CDR2 SVGEGT. The CDR3 nucleotides are TGTGCCAGCACAGGGTTCAGGTCCTACGAGCAGTACTTC. Amino acids: CASTGFRSYEQYF.

The gene calls are TRBV12-3 or TRBV12-4 and TRBJ1-1; D perhaps matches TRBD1 (5 bases). CDR3 length: 15 amino acids. V lost 2 bases to trimming and J lost 0 bases, with 10 bases between them. The CDR3 nucleotides read TGTGCCAGCAGTTTATGGGGGGGGTTGAACACTGAAGCTTTCTTT. Its translation is CASSLWGGLNTEAFF.

This clonotype was recorded many times. The chain joins TRBV7-2 to TRBJ1-1, with a tentative D call TRBD1 (5 bases). The V and J ends lost 1 base and 3 bases respectively, with 6 bases between them. This CDR3 has 13 amino acids. The V gene's germline CDR1 is SGHTA and CDR2 FQGNSA. CDR3 protein: CASSLGQYTEAFF. The CDR3 coding sequence is TGTGCCAGCAGCTTAGGACAGTACACTGAAGCTTTCTTT.

V and J are TRBV19 and TRBJ1-3; D uncertain. Germline lookup yields CDR1 LNHDA and CDR2 SQIVND (reference sequence). The CDR3 runs 15 residues. Trimming pared 0 bases from V and 7 bases from J, leaving 13 bases between. This CDR3 reads CASSIEWGFGNTIYF. The CDR3 DNA reads TGTGCCAGTAGTATAGAGTGGGGTTTTGGCAACACCATATATTTT.

This clonotype turned up a few times. V is TRBV10-2 and J is TRBJ2-5; the match to TRBD2 covers 7 bases. The trim removed 2 bases at V and 2 bases at J, leaving 8 bases unmatched. The germline CDR1 and CDR2 sequences are WSHSY and SAAADI. This CDR3 has 16 residues. The chain's CDR3 is CASSEPSPGLQETQYF. CDR3 nucleotide sequence: TGCGCCAGCAGTGAGCCCTCCCCGGGACTACAAGAGACCCAGTACTTC.

The rearrangement joins TRBV4-2 to TRBJ1-1, with a weak D call TRBD1 (5 bases). Per germline, CDR1 LGHNA and CDR2 YNFKEQ. V was cut by 8 bases and J by 6 bases, with 25 bases left in between. The CDR3 consists of 16 residues. The CDR3 spells CASLGEDNMIRAEAFF. CDR3 DNA sequence: TGTGCCAGCTTAGGTGAGGACAATATGATCAGAGCTGAAGCTTTCTTT.

This clonotype was seen only a few times. The V call is TRBV5-4, the J call TRBJ1-2; D uncertain. The CDR3 is made up of 16 amino acids. Trimming shortened V by 4 bases and J by 3 bases, and 19 bases separated the two germline ends. The germline gives CDR1 SGHNT, CDR2 YYREEE (reference sequence). The CDR3, as DNA: TGTGCCAGCAGCCTGAATCAGTTGAGGGTCTACTATGGCTACACCTTC. As protein: CASSLNQLRVYYGYTF.

The chain links TRBV25-1 to TRBJ1-6, with D perhaps TRBD1 (5 bases). The CDR3 is made up of 15 amino acids. Germline assignment: CDR1 MGHDK and CDR2 SYGVNS. V was cut by 1 base and J by 8 bases, with 12 bases left in between. CDR3 region: CASSELRDGDSPLHF. CDR3 coding DNA: TGTGCCAGCAGTGAATTGAGGGACGGAGATTCACCCCTCCACTTT.

CDR3 bases: TGCAGCGTGGTAAACCCGATCCAAGAGACCCAGTACTTC. Residues: CSVVNPIQETQYF. The V call is TRBV29-1, the J call TRBJ2-5, with no clear D. Germline lookup yields CDR1 SQVTM and CDR2 ANQGSEA. Between the trimmed V and J ends, which lost 6 bases and 1 base, there was a span of 12 bases. The CDR3 totals 13 residues.

This clonotype was found a few times. The chain is built from TRBV4-2 and TRBJ2-7; D is possibly TRBD2 (7 bases). Between the trimmed V and J ends, which lost 4 bases and 3 bases, there was a span of 13 bases. This CDR3 is built from 14 residues. Germline V gene lookup returns CDR1 LGHNA and CDR2 YNFKEQ. The CDR3 reads CASSPRGGYYEQYF. DNA of the CDR3: TGTGCCAGCAGCCCTAGGGGGGGCTACTACGAGCAGTACTTC.

This clonotype was picked up a small number of times. V is TRBV7-3 and J is TRBJ1-4, with D perhaps matching TRBD1 (6 bases). Trimming left V 5 bases short and J 5 bases short, with 18 bases between. This CDR3 has 16 amino acids. Germline V gene sequence: CDR1 SGHTA, CDR2 FQGTGA. CDR3 nucleotides: TGTGCCAGCAGCCAGGGTGTGGGGGCGCAGAATGAAAAACTGTTTTTT. Protein sequence: CASSQGVGAQNEKLFF.

The rearrangement uses TRBV4-3 and TRBJ2-7; D could derive from TRBD1 or TRBD2 (5 bases each). V lost 0 bases and J 3 bases, leaving 12 bases between the germline ends. Looked up from germline, CDR1 is LGHNA and CDR2 is YSLEER. The CDR3 is 15 residues long. CDR3 bases: TGCGCCAGCAGCCAAGATGTTGGGACGGTCTACGAGCAGTACTTC. It translates to CASSQDVGTVYEQYF.

This clonotype was observed a few times. This chain uses TRBV4-1 with TRBJ1-2; 9 nucleotides line up with TRBD1. From germline, CDR1 is MGHRA and CDR2 YSYEKL. Germline trimming cut 0 bases from V and 7 bases from J; bases unmatched to any gene: 18. This CDR3 region has 19 residues. CDR3 nucleotide sequence: TGCGCCAGCAGCCAAGATGAGCGGACAGGGGTTCGGGCGGGAAGTGGCTACACCTTC. Protein sequence: CASSQDERTGVRAGSGYTF.

This clonotype was detected only a few times. The rearrangement joins TRBV7-8 to TRBJ1-4; 7 nucleotides align to TRBD1. The germline CDR1 and CDR2 sequences are SGHVS and FQNEAQ. The CDR3 consists of 17 residues. Trimming at V came to 2 bases and at J to 3 bases, leaving 9 bases not matched to a gene. The CDR3 DNA is TGTGCCAGCAGCTTACGCGTCGCCACAGGGGCTAATGAAAAACTGTTTTTT. It is translated as CASSLRVATGANEKLFF.

The chain combines TRBV14 with TRBJ1-1, with 8 bases that match TRBD1. The J segment lost 3 bases and the V segment lost 4 bases, leaving 16 bases of the junction unmatched. Germline CDR1 and CDR2: SGHDN and FVKESK. This CDR3 contains 18 residues. The CDR3 DNA reads TGTGCCAGCAGCCTACACCGGGACAGGCCTCCTCTGGACACTGAAGCTTTCTTT. Translation: CASSLHRDRPPLDTEAFF.

The chain uses TRBV5-4 and TRBJ2-7; perhaps TRBD2 as D (5 bases). The V and J ends lost 3 bases and 9 bases respectively, with 22 bases between them. The CDR3 length is 15 residues. Germline CDR1 SGHNT, CDR2 YYREEE (reference sequence). The CDR3 sequence is CASSWVEDPGSGQYF. DNA of the CDR3: TGTGCCAGCAGCTGGGTGGAGGACCCCGGATCAGGGCAGTACTTC.

This clonotype is classed as medium-sized. The CDR3 DNA reads as TGTGCCAGCAGCTTCTGGACACCCACAGATACGCAGTATTTT. It translates to CASSFWTPTDTQYF. V usage is TRBV13 and J usage is TRBJ2-3; the D gene is possibly TRBD1 (5 bases). The CDR3 extends over 14 amino acids. Germline V gene sequence: CDR1 PRHDT, CDR2 FYEKMQ (reference sequence). The V end lost 3 bases, the J end lost 2 bases, and 9 bases lay between the germline ends.

This clonotype was counted a few times. The rearrangement joins TRBV19 to TRBJ2-2; 11 positions agree with TRBD1. The length of the CDR3 is 17 residues. Germline CDR1 and CDR2: LNHDA and SQIVND (reference sequence). With 3 bases clipped from V and 0 bases from J, the junction kept 3 bases outside the gene matches. CDR3 sequence: CASSIRTGGANTGELFF. The CDR3 DNA is TGTGCCAGTAGTATCAGGACAGGGGGCGCGAACACCGGGGAGCTGTTTTTT.

The chain couples TRBV6-2 or TRBV6-3 to TRBJ1-1; 8 bases map to TRBD1. The V gene's germline CDR1 is MNHEY and CDR2 SVGEGT. This CDR3 has 14 residues. Trimming cost V 6 bases and J 0 bases; bases outside gene matches: 3. CDR3 sequence (DNA): TGTGCCAGCAGCGACAGGGGAATGAACACTGAAGCTTTCTTT. Protein sequence: CASSDRGMNTEAFF.

The gene calls are TRBV7-6 and TRBJ2-2; D might be TRBD2 (6 bases). CDR1 SGHVS and CDR2 FNYEAQ come from the germline V gene. This CDR3 has 15 residues. V lost 3 bases and J lost 7, with 15 bases in between. CDR3 in amino acids: CASSLYGGADGELFF. The DNA of the CDR3 is TGTGCCAGCAGCTTGTACGGAGGGGCGGACGGGGAGCTGTTTTTT.

This clonotype was picked up a small number of times. The V gene is TRBV2, the J gene TRBJ1-1; the D is unclear. The CDR3 contains 14 residues. Germline assignment: CDR1 SNHLY and CDR2 FYNNEI. Between the trimmed V and J ends, which lost 2 bases and 1 base, there was a span of 8 bases. CDR3 coding DNA: TGTGCCAGCAGTGAATTCAGACAGAACACTGAAGCTTTCTTT. Its translation is CASSEFRQNTEAFF.

This clonotype was seen more than once but under ten times. The chain carries TRBV11-2 and TRBJ2-2, with D maybe TRBD2 (5 bases). V was clipped by 5 bases and J by 6 bases, with 13 bases between them. The CDR3 covers 14 residues. Looked up from germline, CDR1 is SGHAT and CDR2 is FQNNGV. The CDR3 region has the DNA TGTGCCAGCAGCCCCGAGGGATTTTCCGGGGAGCTGTTTTTT. It encodes CASSPEGFSGELFF.

V and J are TRBV7-6 and TRBJ2-1; D is uncertain. Trimming removed 2 bases from V and 3 bases from J, with 14 bases in between. The CDR3 covers 16 residues. Germline loops: CDR1 SGHVS, CDR2 FNYEAQ. CDR3 nucleotide sequence: TGTGCCAGCAGCTTAAGTGCAGGAGAAAGCTACAATGAGCAGTTCTTC. Residues: CASSLSAGESYNEQFF.